Listed here are 21 T cell receptor beta chains from one sample, sequenced in a study of blood T cell repertoires in COVID-19. TCRdb's copy holds only in-frame clones and misses some; the assay was immunoSEQ multiplex PCR. This repertoire shows 80,000 or so clones, more than 75% found once; its top ten account for roughly a tenth. Sequenced material: peripheral blood. These receptors were taken from a man between 60 and 70 years old with acute or convalescent COVID-19.

V gene TRBV5-1 combines with J gene TRBJ1-1, with 10 positions matching TRBD1. The CDR3 spans 15 residues. Germline V gene data show CDR1 as SGHRS and CDR2 as YFSETQ. Trimming cost V 4 bases and J 6 bases; bases outside gene matches: 9. The CDR3 bases are TGCGCCAGCAGCCCAGGACAGGGGGGAAATCCTGAAGCTTTCTTT. It specifies CASSPGQGGNPEAFF.

This sequence joins TRBV5-1 and TRBJ2-1; 10 nucleotides match TRBD2. Per germline, CDR1 SGHRS and CDR2 YFSETQ. J was trimmed by 8 bases and V by 3 bases; bases with no gene match: 8. This CDR3 is 15 amino acids long. CDR3 coding DNA: TGCGCCAGCAGCTCAACTAGCGGGAAGTGGGATGAGCAGTTCTTC. This encodes CASSSTSGKWDEQFF. Variable domain in full (rest from reference TRBV5-1 and TRBJ2-1): KAGVTQTPRYLIKTRGQQVTLSCSPISGHRSVSWYQQTPGQGLQFLFEYFSETQRNKGNFPGRFSGRQFSNSRSEMNVSTLELGDSALYLCASSSTSGKWDEQFFGPGTRLTVL.

This chain links TRBV5-1 with TRBJ1-1; 10 bases match TRBD1. With V trimmed by 3 bases and J by 8 bases, 4 bases remained unmatched. Germline CDR1 is SGHRS and CDR2 is YFSETQ. The CDR3 has 13 amino acids. The CDR3 is CASSYGQGGEAFF. CDR3 DNA sequence: TGCGCCAGCAGCTACGGACAGGGGGGCGAAGCTTTCTTT.

The rearrangement joins TRBV6-6 to TRBJ2-6; D may be TRBD1 (6 bases). V was trimmed by 4 bases and J by 2 bases, leaving 12 bases between them. The CDR3 runs to 16 residues. Per germline, CDR1 MNHNY and CDR2 SVGAGI (reference sequence). Here the CDR3 reads CASSFQGSAGANVLTF. CDR3 nucleotide sequence: TGTGCCAGCAGTTTTCAGGGGAGCGCTGGGGCCAACGTCCTGACTTTC.

The chain joins TRBV28 to TRBJ2-7, with TRBD1 matching over 9 bases. V lost 1 base to trimming and J lost 6 bases; unmatched junction nucleotides: 7. The CDR3 is made up of 15 amino acids. Germline loops: CDR1 MDHEN, CDR2 SYDVKM. The CDR3 loop is CASSLLFGTGSEQYF. The DNA for the CDR3 is TGTGCCAGCAGTTTATTGTTTGGGACAGGGAGCGAGCAGTACTTC.

This chain links TRBV5-4 with TRBJ1-2; D gene unclear. The CDR3 sequence is 13 residues long. Germline V CDR1 and CDR2: SGHNT, YYREEE (reference sequence). V was pared by 0 bases and J by 5 bases, with 8 bases between. The CDR3 DNA reads as TGTGCCAGCAGCTTGGACGGTGATTATGGCTACACCTTC. It codes for CASSLDGDYGYTF. The variable domain in full, with the rest retrieved from reference TRBV5-4 and TRBJ1-2, is ETGVTQSPTHLIKTRGQQVTLRCSSQSGHNTVSWYQQALGQGPQFIFQYYREEENGRGNFPPRFSGLQFPNYSSELNVNALELDDSALYLCASSLDGDYGYTFGSGTRLTVV.

The V gene is TRBV30, the J gene TRBJ2-7; 12 bases are shared with TRBD1. J was trimmed by 7 bases and V by 7 bases; bases with no gene match: 5. Germline lookup yields CDR1 GTSNPN and CDR2 SVGIG (reference sequence). The CDR3 loop spans 12 amino acids. CDR3 in amino acids: CAYGTGGPEQYF. The CDR3 region has the DNA TGTGCCTACGGGACAGGGGGCCCGGAGCAGTACTTC.

V gene TRBV28 combines with J gene TRBJ1-5; tentative D call: TRBD1 (6 bases). CDR1 and CDR2 (germline): MDHEN, SYDVKM. V dropped 4 bases and J dropped 6 bases, with 16 bases sitting between them. The CDR3 length is 15 residues. The CDR3 is CASSSRAGVRQPQHF. The CDR3 DNA sequence: TGTGCCAGCAGTTCTAGGGCAGGGGTCCGTCAGCCCCAGCATTTT.

Turning to this clone: The identical CDR3 is also encoded by other nucleotide sequences in the sample. The V and J genes are TRBV5-4 and TRBJ1-2; TRBD1 agrees at 7 bases. J lost 6 bases, V lost 2 bases, and 4 bases had no gene match. Germline-derived CDR1 and CDR2 are SGHNT and YYREEE (reference sequence). The CDR3 contains 13 residues. CDR3 amino acids: CASSLDTGDGYTF. In DNA form, the CDR3 reads TGTGCCAGCAGCTTAGATACAGGGGATGGCTACACCTTC.

V is TRBV5-1 and J is TRBJ1-4; perhaps TRBD1 as D (6 bases). The V and J ends lost 0 bases and 3 bases respectively, with 9 bases between them. CDR1 is SGHRS and CDR2 is YFSETQ in the germline V gene. CDR3 size: 15 residues. The CDR3 DNA reads as TGCGCCAGCAGCTTGGGACAGGTGGCTAATGAAAAACTGTTTTTT. It is translated as CASSLGQVANEKLFF.

This clone turned up a few times. The rearrangement links TRBV7-2 to TRBJ2-3, with D tentatively TRBD2 (6 bases). V lost 6 bases to trimming and J lost 2 bases, with 9 bases between them. Germline V gives CDR1 SGHTA, CDR2 FQGNSA. This CDR3 is built from 13 residues. The CDR3 here is CASRGGATDTQYF. The CDR3 DNA is TGTGCCAGCAGAGGAGGGGCCACAGATACGCAGTATTTT.

With regard to this clone: The same CDR3 is also encoded by other DNA sequences in this sample. This chain uses TRBV28 with TRBJ1-2; D unresolved. The CDR3 runs to 12 residues. Germline V lookup: CDR1 MDHEN, CDR2 SYDVKM. V dropped 4 bases and J dropped 4 bases, with 7 bases sitting between them. CDR3 protein: CASSSGGYGYTF. The CDR3 DNA reads as TGTGCCAGCAGTTCCGGAGGCTATGGCTACACCTTC.

The chain employs TRBV28 and TRBJ1-2; 7 bases map to TRBD1. The CDR3 consists of 12 residues. V was clipped by 6 bases and J by 4 bases; unmatched bases: 2. Per the germline V gene, CDR1 is MDHEN and CDR2 is SYDVKM. CDR3 nucleotide sequence: TGTGCCAGCAGGCAGGGGGGCTATGGCTACACCTTC. It codes for CASRQGGYGYTF.

The chain has TRBV5-1 and TRBJ2-7; 12 positions match TRBD2. The CDR3 length is 17 residues. The germline V gene encodes CDR1 SGHRS and CDR2 YFSETQ. Trimming removed 4 bases from V and 1 base from J; junction bases left unmatched: 9. CDR3: CASSPRTSGEVSYEQYF. The CDR3 DNA follows: TGCGCCAGCAGCCCCAGGACTAGCGGGGAGGTTTCCTACGAGCAGTACTTC.

The chain uses TRBV6-4 and TRBJ1-6, with no clear D. The CDR3 has 16 residues. CDR1 is MRHNA and CDR2 is SNTAGT in the germline V gene. The V and J ends lost 3 bases and 9 bases respectively, with 18 bases between them. CDR3 DNA sequence: TGTGCCAGCAGTGAACGAGGGTCCTGGCCGGGTTCACCCCTCCACTTT. Translated: CASSERGSWPGSPLHF.

This clone was counted between two and nine times. This chain joins TRBV7-2 and TRBJ2-5; 13 positions agree with TRBD2. J lost 5 bases, V lost 5 bases, and 8 bases had no gene match. Germline V CDR1 and CDR2: SGHTA, FQGNSA. The CDR3 runs 16 residues. This CDR3 is CASSTGLAGDGETQYF. As DNA, the CDR3 is TGTGCCAGCAGCACCGGACTAGCGGGGGACGGGGAGACCCAGTACTTC.

This chain connects TRBV7-8 to TRBJ1-3; D is possibly TRBD1 (5 bases). There are 14 residues in the CDR3. The germline V gene has CDR1 SGHVS and CDR2 FQNEAQ. The germline V and J ends were trimmed by 5 bases and 3 bases, with 11 bases remaining between them. The CDR3 loop is CASSPQRGGNTIYF. The DNA of the CDR3 is TGTGCCAGCAGCCCGCAAAGGGGTGGAAACACCATATATTTT.

The genes are TRBV10-3 and TRBJ2-1; weak D call: TRBD1 (6 bases). The CDR3 runs to 14 residues. Germline values: CDR1 ENHRY, CDR2 SYGVKD. The V gene lost 3 bases and the J gene lost 9 bases, with 15 bases spanning the gap. The CDR3 sequence is CAISDQTQGSEQFF. As DNA, the CDR3 is TGTGCCATCAGTGACCAAACACAGGGTAGTGAGCAGTTCTTC.

The chain has TRBV5-1 and TRBJ2-5; 9 bases map to TRBD2. This CDR3 is 17 amino acids long. Germline CDR1 and CDR2: SGHRS and YFSETQ. The V and J ends lost 4 bases and 0 bases, in that order; junction bases with no gene match: 10. DNA for the CDR3: TGCGCCAGCAGCCGAAGCGGGGGGACCATAAACCAAGAGACCCAGTACTTC. Encoded protein: CASSRSGGTINQETQYF.

Within the sample, this clone is medium-sized. This rearrangement joins TRBV24-1 to TRBJ2-5; TRBD2 agrees at 9 bases. The length of the CDR3 is 15 residues. Germline V gene lookup returns CDR1 KGHDR and CDR2 SFDVKD. V was pared by 3 bases and J by 5 bases, with 6 bases of the junction left unmatched. This chain's CDR3 is CATSDLREGGETQYF. The CDR3 nucleotides are TGTGCCACCAGTGATCTGCGGGAGGGCGGGGAGACCCAGTACTTC.

This clone was seen a handful of times. This chain connects TRBV6-5 to TRBJ2-3; 11 bases match TRBD2. This CDR3 comprises 15 residues. Germline V lookup: CDR1 MNHEY, CDR2 SVGAGI. V trimming: 0 bases; J trimming: 11 bases; junction bases outside the gene matches: 7. The CDR3: CASSYSTSGELKQYF. The CDR3, as DNA: TGTGCCAGCAGTTACTCGACTAGCGGGGAGCTTAAGCAGTATTTT.